Shown below are 20 T cell receptor beta chains from a single sample sequenced in a study of CXCR3-negative and CXCR3-positive naive CD8 T cells. Their specific antigens are unknown. General study results and limits: Naive cells positive for CXCR3 carried more hydrophobic TRB CDR3s than CXCR3-negative ones.

Libraries of TRB cDNA were made by 5' RACE and carried UMIs. TCRdb reanalyzed the 5' RACE reads, giving one entry per CDR3 protein sequence and no DNA. This sample's clone table lists over 95,000 distinct CDR3 sequences. The sequenced sample was naive CXCR3+ CD8+ T cells from blood. Stated subset: CD45RO-CCR7+CD27+CD95- naive CD8+ T cells expressing CXCR3 (TNR3+). The receptors here all came from a human donor in good health. Some clones in this sample may be carry-over from other donors' samples.

The CDR3 is CASSHLIDISTGELFF. The J gene is TRBJ2-2, the V gene TRBV4-3. Germline CDR1 and CDR2: LGHNA and YSLEER. The CDR3 contains 16 residues.

The chain couples TRBV4-3 to TRBJ2-5; TCRdb's assignment of TRBD2 cannot be checked, as there is no DNA. CDR1 LGHNA and CDR2 YSLEER come from the germline V gene. This CDR3 comprises 15 residues. CDR3 amino acids: CASSQDTTLAAEKYF.

The chain couples TRBV5-1 to TRBJ1-2. Per germline, CDR1 SGHRS and CDR2 YFSETQ. The length of the CDR3 is 13 residues. The chain's CDR3 is CASSLENKLIFTF.

V gene TRBV5-4 combines with J gene TRBJ2-5. Germline CDR1 is SGHNT and CDR2 is YYREEE (reference sequence). The CDR3 has 13 residues. The CDR3: CASSLVIGETQYF.

The gene calls are TRBV28 and TRBJ1-6; TCRdb's assignment of TRBD1 cannot be checked, as there is no DNA. In germline, CDR1 is MDHEN, CDR2 SYDVKM. The CDR3 contains 14 residues. The CDR3 here is CASSFRGQRSPLHF.

This chain connects TRBV29-1 to TRBJ1-5; absent DNA, TCRdb's TRBD1 call cannot be checked. CDR1 SQVTM and CDR2 ANQGSEA come from the germline V gene. The CDR3 has 13 amino acids. The CDR3 loop is CSVGAGDYQPQHF.

The genes are TRBV5-1 and TRBJ1-1. The germline CDR1 and CDR2 sequences are SGHRS and YFSETQ. CDR3 length: 14 amino acids. CDR3 loop: CASSYNLIVGEAFF.

V gene TRBV29-1 combines with J gene TRBJ2-2. Germline loops: CDR1 SQVTM, CDR2 ANQGSEA. CDR3 length: 13 amino acids. CDR3 in amino acids: CSVEVTNTGELFF.

The chain's CDR3 is CASGSTVTYEQYF. The chain employs TRBV12-5 and TRBJ2-7. Germline V gives CDR1 LGHNT, CDR2 FRNRAP. This CDR3 is built from 13 residues.

This chain links TRBV7-9 with TRBJ2-3; without DNA, the TCRdb call of TRBD2 cannot be checked. The length of the CDR3 is 19 residues. Germline-derived CDR1 and CDR2 are SEHNR and FQNEAQ (reference sequence). The CDR3 is CASSPRMASGAVSTDTQYF.

V gene TRBV29-1 combines with J gene TRBJ2-7; absent DNA, TCRdb's TRBD2 call cannot be checked. The CDR3 spans 16 residues. The germline CDR1 and CDR2 sequences are SQVTM and ANQGSEA. CDR3 region: CSVDWAGLTGSYEQYF.

The chain combines TRBV5-1 with TRBJ2-7; the D call from TCRdb, TRBD1, cannot be confirmed without DNA. CDR1 is SGHRS, CDR2 YFSETQ, per germline. This CDR3 has 16 residues. The CDR3 region is CASSLRGGTGFYEQYF.

This chain links TRBV14 with TRBJ2-5. Germline V gene sequence: CDR1 SGHDN, CDR2 FVKESK. CDR3 size: 15 residues. The CDR3 protein is CASSQDQAAQETQYF.

The CDR3 sequence: CASSQISRGGTEAFF. The rearrangement joins TRBV3-1 to TRBJ1-1; TCRdb's D call, TRBD1, is unchecked because there is no DNA. From germline, CDR1 is LGHDT and CDR2 YNNKEL (reference sequence). This CDR3 is 15 amino acids long.

The chain uses TRBV7-8 and TRBJ2-7. CDR1 SGHVS and CDR2 FQNEAQ come from the germline V gene. The length of the CDR3 is 16 residues. The CDR3 sequence: CASSLSFGLGIYEQYF.

The chain couples TRBV5-1 to TRBJ2-2. Germline V gene lookup returns CDR1 SGHRS and CDR2 YFSETQ. CDR3 length equals 14 residues. The CDR3 loop reads CASSLASDTGELFF.

V usage is TRBV7-6 and J usage is TRBJ2-1; the D gene TCRdb calls, TRBD1, cannot be checked with no DNA. Germline V gives CDR1 SGHVS, CDR2 FNYEAQ. The CDR3 covers 19 residues. The CDR3 sequence: CASSLGPLPQGSQGNEQFF. Full variable domain (rest looked up from reference TRBV7-6 and TRBJ2-1): GAGVSQSPRYKVTKRGQDVALRCDPISGHVSLYWYRQALGQGPEFLTYFNYEAQQDKSGLPNDRFSAERPEGSISTLTIQRTEQRDSAMYRCASSLGPLPQGSQGNEQFFGPGTRLTVL.

The chain links TRBV5-1 to TRBJ2-7; there is no DNA to check the TCRdb D call of TRBD1. The germline V gene encodes CDR1 SGHRS and CDR2 YFSETQ. This CDR3 spans 15 amino acids. Here the CDR3 reads CASSLRAGATYEQYF. The full variable domain, in which reference TRBV5-1 and TRBJ2-7 provide the parts outside the CDR3, is KAGVTQTPRYLIKTRGQQVTLSCSPISGHRSVSWYQQTPGQGLQFLFEYFSETQRNKGNFPGRFSGRQFSNSRSEMNVSTLELGDSALYLCASSLRAGATYEQYFGPGTRLTVT.

The J gene is TRBJ2-7, the V gene TRBV5-1; TCRdb indicates TRBD1, and absent DNA this call remains unverified. CDR1 and CDR2 from the germline V gene are SGHRS and YFSETQ. This CDR3 is 14 amino acids long. CDR3 sequence reads: CASIKDSPLSEQYF.

The CDR3 here is CASSLILGEYEQYF. This chain uses TRBV27 with TRBJ2-7; absent DNA, TCRdb's TRBD2 call cannot be checked. This CDR3 comprises 14 residues. CDR1 MNHEY and CDR2 SMNVEV come from the germline V gene (reference sequence).